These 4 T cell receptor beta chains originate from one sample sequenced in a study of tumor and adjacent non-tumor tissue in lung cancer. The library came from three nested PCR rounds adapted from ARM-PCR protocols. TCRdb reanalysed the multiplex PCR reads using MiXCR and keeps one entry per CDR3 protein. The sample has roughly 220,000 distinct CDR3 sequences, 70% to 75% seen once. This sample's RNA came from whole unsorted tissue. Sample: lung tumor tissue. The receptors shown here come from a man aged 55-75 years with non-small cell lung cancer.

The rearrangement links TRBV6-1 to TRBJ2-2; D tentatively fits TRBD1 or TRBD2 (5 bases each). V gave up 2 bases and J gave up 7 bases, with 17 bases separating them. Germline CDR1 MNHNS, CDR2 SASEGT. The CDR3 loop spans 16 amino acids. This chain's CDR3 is CASSEYLQGVIGELFF. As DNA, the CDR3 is TGTGCCAGCAGTGAATACCTCCAGGGAGTAATCGGGGAGCTGTTTTTT.

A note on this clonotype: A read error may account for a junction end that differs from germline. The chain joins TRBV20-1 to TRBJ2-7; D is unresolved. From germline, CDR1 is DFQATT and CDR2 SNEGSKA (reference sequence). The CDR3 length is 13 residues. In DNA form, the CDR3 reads TGCAGCGCTAACTCTGTGACTTGGGGTGAGCATTACTTC. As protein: CSANSVTWGEHYF.

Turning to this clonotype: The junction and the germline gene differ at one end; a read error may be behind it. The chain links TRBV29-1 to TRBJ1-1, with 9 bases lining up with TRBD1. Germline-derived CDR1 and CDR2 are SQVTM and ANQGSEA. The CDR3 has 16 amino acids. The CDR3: CSVGGQGGQWDTEVFF. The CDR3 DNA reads TGCAGCGTGGGGGGACAGGGTGGTCAATGGGACACTGAAGTTTTCTTT.

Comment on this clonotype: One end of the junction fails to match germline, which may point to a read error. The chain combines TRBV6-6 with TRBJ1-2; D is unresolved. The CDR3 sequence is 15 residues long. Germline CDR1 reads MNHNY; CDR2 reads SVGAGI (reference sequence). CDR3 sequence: CASSYSRIYPYGYSF. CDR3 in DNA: TGTGCCAGCAGTTACTCGAGGATTTATCCCTATGGCTACAGCTTC.